These 26 T cell receptor beta chains were sequenced from one sample in a study of blood T cell repertoires in COVID-19. Data came from immunoSEQ multiplex PCR; TCRdb stores just in-frame clones and leaves some out. The sample lists some 400,000 clones, more than 75% occurring once. The material sequenced was peripheral blood. The receptor set was obtained from a human donor with acute or convalescent COVID-19. The donor label of this sample is uncertain.

The chain links TRBV5-6 to TRBJ1-2, with 10 bases lining up with TRBD1. CDR3 length: 13 residues. Germline V lookup: CDR1 SGHDT, CDR2 YYEEEE. J was trimmed by 7 bases and V by 3 bases; bases with no gene match: 3. CDR3 bases: TGTGCCAGCAGCTGGACAGGGGGAGGTGGCTACACCTTC. Translation gives CASSWTGGGGYTF.

The chain joins TRBV30 to TRBJ2-4; D unclear. V was trimmed by 1 base and J by 6 bases, leaving 16 bases between them. CDR3 length equals 15 residues. Germline lookup yields CDR1 GTSNPN and CDR2 SVGIG (reference sequence). The CDR3 nucleotides are TGTGCCTGGAGTGAGAGCCCCCTTTCGGGAAACATTCAGTACTTC. As protein: CAWSESPLSGNIQYF.

The rearrangement uses TRBV27 and TRBJ1-5; D is undetermined. Germline V gene data show CDR1 as MNHEY and CDR2 as SMNVEV (reference sequence). The CDR3 loop spans 15 amino acids. V lost 6 bases to trimming and J lost 3 bases, with 15 bases between them. CDR3 in amino acids: CASSQRAGINQPQHF. The CDR3 nucleotides are TGTGCCAGCAGCCAGAGGGCCGGGATCAATCAGCCCCAGCATTTT.

The chain couples TRBV28 to TRBJ2-1; D is possibly TRBD2 (6 bases). This CDR3 comprises 14 residues. V was clipped by 8 bases and J by 4 bases, with 15 bases between them. Germline CDR1 is MDHEN and CDR2 is SYDVKM. CDR3 in DNA: TGTGCCAGCGGTATCGTCGGGGGATACAATGAGCAGTTCTTC. Its protein is CASGIVGGYNEQFF.

The chain links TRBV28 to TRBJ1-5, with no clear D. CDR3 length equals 13 residues. Germline values: CDR1 MDHEN, CDR2 SYDVKM. V shed 8 bases and J shed 3 bases, with 11 bases lying between them. The CDR3 nucleotides are TGTGCCAGCGAGGGCAGACCCAATCAGCCCCAGCATTTT. Encoded protein: CASEGRPNQPQHF.

The genes are TRBV6-5 and TRBJ2-7, with D possibly being TRBD1 (6 bases). The CDR3 loop spans 15 amino acids. Germline assignment: CDR1 MNHEY and CDR2 SVGAGI. V lost 0 bases to trimming and J lost 5 bases, with 14 bases between them. CDR3 in DNA: TGTGCCAGCAGTTACTCCGGGCAGGGGTTGGACGAGCAGTACTTC. Amino acid sequence: CASSYSGQGLDEQYF.

This clone was recorded only once. This may be a read error, as it is one base from a much larger clone. Other DNA sequences of this sample code for an identical CDR3. The chain has TRBV5-6 and TRBJ2-1; D remains unclear. CDR1 is SGHDT and CDR2 is YYEEEE in the germline V gene. The V end was cut by 0 bases, the J end by 9 bases, with 4 bases between. The CDR3 sequence is 11 residues long. CDR3 nucleotides: TGTGCCAGCAGCTTGGGAGTTGAGCAGTTCTTC. This codes for CASSLGVEQFF. The whole variable domain, remainder taken from reference TRBV5-6 and TRBJ2-1, is DAGVTQSPTHLIKTRGQQVTLRCSPKSGHDTVSWYQQALGQGPQFIFQYYEEEERQRGNFPDRFSGHQFPNYSSELNVNALLLGDSALYLCASSLGVEQFFGPGTRLTVL.

The V call is TRBV3-1 (or the pseudogene TRBV3-2), the J call TRBJ1-2; TRBD1 matches 9 bases. The CDR3 has 16 residues. With V trimmed by 1 base and J by 8 bases, 11 bases remained unmatched. CDR1 is LGHDT, CDR2 YNNKEL, per germline (reference sequence). The CDR3 protein is CASSQARTGDHAGYTF. The CDR3 DNA follows: TGTGCCAGCAGCCAAGCTAGGACAGGGGACCACGCCGGCTACACCTTC.

The V gene is TRBV6-2 or TRBV6-3, the J gene TRBJ1-2; TRBD1 agrees at 9 bases. There are 13 residues in the CDR3. The trim removed 5 bases at V and 4 bases at J, leaving 2 bases unmatched. The V gene's germline CDR1 is MNHEY and CDR2 SVGEGT. In DNA, the CDR3 is TGTGCCAGCAGTAAACAGGGGGCCTATGGCTACACCTTC. Amino acids: CASSKQGAYGYTF.

In this sample, this clone turned up once. The V gene is TRBV11-2, the J gene TRBJ2-5; TRBD1 agrees at 7 bases. Losses at the gene ends were 5 bases for V and 2 bases for J; bases not matched to a gene: 11. This CDR3 is 16 amino acids long. Germline CDR1 reads SGHAT; CDR2 reads FQNNGV. The CDR3 nucleotides are TGTGCCAGCAGCCAGGGGGTTCGGTGGGAACAAGAGACCCAGTACTTC. Translating gives CASSQGVRWEQETQYF.

This clone was detected only once. The V call is TRBV7-9, the J call TRBJ1-5; 7 positions match TRBD1. The trim removed 1 base at V and 6 bases at J, leaving 3 bases unmatched. In germline, CDR1 is SEHNR, CDR2 FQNEAQ (reference sequence). This CDR3 contains 14 residues. The CDR3 DNA sequence: TGTGCCAGCAGCTTAGAGACAGGGCCTCAGCCCCAGCATTTT. It yields the protein CASSLETGPQPQHF. Combining the CDR3 with reference TRBV7-9 and TRBJ1-5 gives the whole variable domain DTGVSQNPRHKITKRGQNVTFRCDPISEHNRLYWYRQTLGQGPEFLTYFQNEAQLEKSRLLSDRFSAERPKGSFSTLEIQRTEQGDSAMYLCASSLETGPQPQHFGDGTRLSIL.

There are a few counts of this clone. In DNA, the CDR3 is TGTGCCAGCAGCTCTAGACAGAAGAACACTGAAGCTTTCTTT. Its protein product is CASSSRQKNTEAFF. V and J are TRBV7-9 and TRBJ1-1; D is perhaps TRBD1 (5 bases). CDR3 length equals 14 residues. V dropped 4 bases and J dropped 1 base, with 10 bases sitting between them. The V gene's germline CDR1 is SEHNR and CDR2 FQNEAQ (reference sequence).

This clone was observed a handful of times. This chain links TRBV6-1 with TRBJ1-5, with D possibly TRBD1 on 5 matching bases. The germline V gene encodes CDR1 MNHNS and CDR2 SASEGT. The CDR3 is made up of 14 amino acids. V dropped 2 bases and J dropped 3 bases, with 8 bases sitting between them. CDR3 residues: CASSESGYNQPQHF. In DNA, the CDR3 is TGTGCCAGCAGTGAATCAGGGTACAATCAGCCCCAGCATTTT.

This clone occurred a few times. The chain carries TRBV18 and TRBJ2-2; 10 nucleotides align to TRBD2. Losses at the gene ends were 6 bases for V and 3 bases for J; bases not matched to a gene: 7. Germline loops: CDR1 KGHSH, CDR2 LQKENI. The CDR3 extends over 16 amino acids. This CDR3 is CASSTRGLAHTGELFF. The CDR3 region has the DNA TGTGCCAGCTCGACCCGGGGACTAGCGCACACCGGGGAGCTGTTTTTT.

CDR3 DNA: TGTGCCAGCTCACACCGGACAGGGGTAGGTTCACCCCTCCACTTT. Protein: CASSHRTGVGSPLHF. This chain uses TRBV18 with TRBJ1-6, with TRBD1 matching over 9 bases. This CDR3 contains 15 residues. The J segment lost 9 bases and the V segment lost 4 bases, leaving 7 bases of the junction unmatched. The V gene's germline CDR1 is KGHSH and CDR2 LQKENI.

This chain connects TRBV5-6 to TRBJ2-3, with TRBD1 matching over 12 bases. Looked up from germline, CDR1 is SGHDT and CDR2 is YYEEEE. This CDR3 comprises 18 residues. With 4 bases clipped from V and 5 bases from J, the junction kept 14 bases outside the gene matches. The CDR3 DNA reads as TGTGCCAGCAGCCGGGGACAGGGGGCTTCTCGGAGGTTAGATACGCAGTATTTT. It encodes CASSRGQGASRRLDTQYF.

This sequence joins TRBV2 and TRBJ2-7; 8 nucleotides agree with TRBD1. The CDR3 loop spans 14 amino acids. V lost 7 bases and J lost 2; bases outside the gene matches: 7. Germline V gene data show CDR1 as SNHLY and CDR2 as FYNNEI. For the CDR3, the DNA is TGTGCCAGCAATATCAACAGGGGGACCTACGAGCAGTACTTC. This translates into CASNINRGTYEQYF.

The chain combines TRBV7-6 with TRBJ1-6; 9 nucleotides line up with TRBD1. V trimming: 5 bases; J trimming: 6 bases; junction bases outside the gene matches: 8. CDR3 size: 16 residues. Germline V lookup: CDR1 SGHVS, CDR2 FNYEAQ. CDR3 loop: CASSRRRDRANSPLHF. For the CDR3, the DNA is TGTGCCAGCAGCCGCCGTAGGGACAGGGCTAATTCACCCCTCCACTTT.

This chain uses TRBV12-5 with TRBJ1-5, with a tentative D call TRBD1 (5 bases). Germline V gene sequence: CDR1 LGHNT, CDR2 FRNRAP. The V end lost 3 bases, the J end lost 7 bases, and 13 bases lay between the germline ends. CDR3 length: 14 residues. CDR3 in amino acids: CASGLLGGDQPQHF. CDR3 coding DNA: TGTGCTAGTGGTTTATTGGGGGGTGACCAGCCCCAGCATTTT.

The gene calls are TRBV3-1 (or the pseudogene TRBV3-2) and TRBJ2-7, with 7 bases aligning to TRBD2. The CDR3 covers 15 residues. The trim removed 6 bases at V and 3 bases at J, leaving 11 bases unmatched. From germline, CDR1 is LGHDT and CDR2 YNNKEL (reference sequence). As DNA, the CDR3 is TGTGCCAGCAGGGGACGAGCAGCGGGGATCTACGAGCAGTACTTC. This sequence encodes CASRGRAAGIYEQYF.

The chain combines TRBV30 with TRBJ1-2; no firm D call. The germline V gene encodes CDR1 GTSNPN and CDR2 SVGIG (reference sequence). The CDR3 sequence is 12 residues long. Trimming cost V 1 base and J 8 bases, with 11 bases left between them. The CDR3 nucleotides read TGTGCCTGGAGTGCCCCTCCGGTCGGCTACACCTTC. This gives the protein CAWSAPPVGYTF.

The V gene is TRBV19, the J gene TRBJ2-1; 7 bases match TRBD2. The length of the CDR3 is 16 residues. Germline V lookup: CDR1 LNHDA, CDR2 SQIVND (reference sequence). V gave up 4 bases and J gave up 0 bases; unmatched junction bases: 6. The CDR3 spells CASSTRGGSSYNEQFF. The CDR3 nucleotides read TGTGCCAGTAGTACTCGGGGCGGGAGCTCCTACAATGAGCAGTTCTTC.

The sample holds one count of this clone. The V and J genes are TRBV12-3 or TRBV12-4 and TRBJ2-7; no definite D call. V lost 3 bases and J lost 1, with 7 bases in between. The CDR3 consists of 13 residues. The CDR3 DNA is TGTGCCAGCAGTTTGACGGGTTCCTACGAGCAGTACTTC. It yields the protein CASSLTGSYEQYF.

The CDR3 loop is CASNPGQYYGYTF. The CDR3 DNA reads as TGTGCCAGCAATCCGGGACAGTACTATGGCTACACCTTC. The chain recombines TRBV6-5 with TRBJ1-2; TRBD1 matches 7 bases. This CDR3 spans 13 amino acids. Germline CDR1 and CDR2: MNHEY and SVGAGI. Losses at the gene ends were 7 bases for V and 3 bases for J; bases not matched to a gene: 5.

V gene TRBV6-6 combines with J gene TRBJ1-1; D might be TRBD1 (5 bases). The germline CDR1 and CDR2 sequences are MNHNY and SVGAGI (reference sequence). Trimming took off 2 bases at V and 0 bases at J, with 10 bases between the two ends. The length of the CDR3 is 15 residues. CDR3 in amino acids: CASSYIPGMNTEAFF. As DNA, the CDR3 is TGTGCCAGCAGTTACATTCCAGGGATGAACACTGAAGCTTTCTTT.

The chain recombines TRBV27 with TRBJ2-2; the match to TRBD2 covers 9 bases. Germline V lookup: CDR1 MNHEY, CDR2 SMNVEV (reference sequence). CDR3 length: 17 amino acids. V shed 10 bases and J 7 bases; nucleotides not matched to a gene: 19. DNA of the CDR3: TGTGCCACCAGCCTCGGGGGCGGGAGGGCCTGGAGCGGGGAGCTGTTTTTT. Translated: CATSLGGGRAWSGELFF.